Presented here are 14 T cell receptor beta chains from one specimen sequenced in a study of blood T cells in healthy people across ages. Using a J-beta primer mix together with a sample-barcoded 5' primer, a second PCR was run for roughly 7 to 11 cycles. Using its own MiXCR run on the 5' RACE reads, TCRdb lists one record per CDR3 protein. The sample shows some 1.4 million distinct CDR3 sequences, roughly 40% of them seen only once. The source material was blood. These receptors were collected from a young woman in good health.

Turning to this clonotype: The junction does not match germline at one end; this may be a read error. The rearrangement links TRBV7-7 to TRBJ2-3; 7 bases are a match to TRBD2. The CDR3 covers 18 residues. CDR1 and CDR2 from the germline V gene are SSHAT and FNYEAQ (reference sequence). The CDR3 loop reads CASSVGRGGGSSADTQYF. The CDR3 nucleotides read TGTGCTAGCAGCGTTGGCCGTGGCGGGGGATCTAGCGCAGATACGCAGTATTTT. Together with reference TRBV7-7 and TRBJ2-3, the CDR3 gives the full variable domain: GAGVSQSPRYKVTKRGQDVTLRCDPISSHATLYWYQQALGQGPEFLTYFNYEAQPDKSGLPSDRFSAERPEGSISTLTIQRTEQRDSAMYRCASSVGRGGGSSADTQYFGPGTRLTVL.

A few counts support this clonotype. The V and J genes are TRBV14 and TRBJ2-5, with no clear D. The CDR3 runs 13 residues. Germline V lookup: CDR1 SGHDN, CDR2 FVKESK. V lost 0 bases, J lost 4 bases, and 6 bases lay in between. The CDR3 DNA follows: TGTGCCAGCAGCCAAGAAAGAAGAGAGACCCAGTACTTC. Amino acids: CASSQERRETQYF.

The chain links TRBV7-2 to TRBJ2-1; 10 bases align to TRBD2. The trim removed 1 base at V and 2 bases at J, leaving 11 bases unmatched. In germline, CDR1 is SGHTA, CDR2 FQGNSA. This CDR3 spans 19 amino acids. CDR3 residues: CASSLVPLVAGGPYNEQFF. The CDR3 coding sequence is TGTGCCAGCAGCTTAGTTCCGTTGGTAGCGGGGGGCCCCTACAATGAGCAGTTCTTC.

The J gene is TRBJ1-2, the V gene TRBV20-1; D is perhaps TRBD1 (6 bases). Germline V gene data show CDR1 as DFQATT and CDR2 as SNEGSKA (reference sequence). Between the trimmed V and J ends, which lost 6 bases and 4 bases, there was a span of 15 bases. The CDR3 spans 13 residues. The CDR3: CSAGEPQGYGYTF. CDR3 coding DNA: TGCAGTGCAGGCGAACCACAGGGCTATGGCTACACCTTC.

This clonotype has a handful of counts. The gene calls are TRBV20-1 and TRBJ2-1, with 12 nucleotides matching TRBD2. The CDR3 has 14 amino acids. V lost 3 bases, J lost 9 bases, and 6 bases stayed unmatched. Germline CDR1 reads DFQATT; CDR2 reads SNEGSKA (reference sequence). The CDR3 spells CSASNGLAGSEQFF. The CDR3 DNA is TGCAGTGCTAGTAACGGACTAGCGGGAAGTGAGCAGTTCTTC.

This clonotype was recorded a few times. This chain joins TRBV2 and TRBJ2-1; 9 bases are shared with TRBD2. V was clipped by 7 bases and J by 4 bases; unmatched bases: 11. The CDR3 length is 16 residues. Germline CDR1 is SNHLY and CDR2 is FYNNEI. Here the CDR3 DNA reads TGTGCCAGCATCACCGCCGGGACTAGCAGTTACAATGAGCAGTTCTTC. It specifies CASITAGTSSYNEQFF. Full variable domain (remainder filled in from reference TRBV2 and TRBJ2-1): EPEVTQTPSHQVTQMGQEVILRCVPISNHLYFYWYRQILGQKVEFLVSFYNNEISEKSEIFDDQFSVERPDGSNFTLKIRSTKLEDSAMYFCASITAGTSSYNEQFFGPGTRLTVL.

The chain couples TRBV7-3 to TRBJ1-1, with D tentatively TRBD1 (6 bases). The germline CDR1 and CDR2 sequences are SGHTA and FQGTGA. V gave up 6 bases and J gave up 4 bases, with 18 bases separating them. The CDR3 has 15 residues. This CDR3 reads CASSPATGPGTEAFF. The CDR3 nucleotides read TGTGCCAGCAGTCCCGCGACAGGACCGGGCACTGAAGCTTTCTTT. Drawing the rest from reference TRBV7-3 and TRBJ1-1, the complete variable domain is GAGVSQTPSNKVTEKGKYVELRCDPISGHTALYWYRQSLGQGPEFLIYFQGTGAADDSGLPNDRFFAVRPEGSVSTLKIQRTERGDSAVYLCASSPATGPGTEAFFGQGTRLTVV.

The V call is TRBV15, the J call TRBJ2-3; D unclear. Per the germline V gene, CDR1 is LNHNV and CDR2 is YYDKDF (reference sequence). This CDR3 comprises 16 residues. V was cut by 5 bases and J by 1 base, with 16 bases left in between. CDR3 region: CATSPIWGRGTDTQYF. CDR3 DNA: TGTGCCACCAGCCCCATTTGGGGAAGGGGCACAGATACGCAGTATTTT.

The J gene is TRBJ2-5, the V gene TRBV9; no reliable D call. This CDR3 contains 14 residues. The germline V gene encodes CDR1 SGDLS and CDR2 YYNGEE. V was trimmed by 4 bases and J by 11 bases, leaving 21 bases between them. Here the CDR3 DNA reads TGTGCCAGCAGCCCCGGCCTGGGCGGAAATGAGCAGTACTTC. Translated: CASSPGLGGNEQYF.

The chain links TRBV29-1 to TRBJ2-7; tentatively, D is TRBD2 (6 bases). This CDR3 comprises 18 residues. From germline, CDR1 is SQVTM and CDR2 ANQGSEA. The V end was cut by 4 bases, the J end by 6 bases, with 31 bases between. The DNA of the CDR3 is TGCAGCGTTGGGCTCACCGGGACTCCGGCCGCGCGTCTGCTCGAGCAGTACTTC. Translated, it gives CSVGLTGTPAARLLEQYF.

This clonotype came up a few times. The V call is TRBV6-5, the J call TRBJ2-7; D not certain. Germline V gene lookup returns CDR1 MNHEY and CDR2 SVGAGI. There are 15 residues in the CDR3. V was cut by 0 bases and J by 3 bases, with 12 bases left in between. CDR3 amino acids: CASSYSRHLDYEQYF. CDR3 bases: TGTGCCAGCAGTTACTCGAGGCACCTAGACTACGAGCAGTACTTC.

The chain joins TRBV7-9 to TRBJ1-2; D not certain. Germline loops: CDR1 SEHNR, CDR2 FQNEAQ (reference sequence). Trimming took off 5 bases at V and 4 bases at J, with 14 bases between the two ends. This CDR3 comprises 14 residues. The CDR3 loop reads CASSARQSGYGYTF. CDR3 nucleotide sequence: TGTGCCAGCAGCGCCCGCCAGTCAGGCTATGGCTACACCTTC.

This clonotype has at least ten counts. The genes are TRBV5-1 and TRBJ1-1; tentative D call: TRBD1 (6 bases). This CDR3 is 14 amino acids long. The V and J ends lost 3 bases and 0 bases respectively, with 9 bases between them. Germline assignment: CDR1 SGHRS and CDR2 YFSETQ. The CDR3 coding sequence is TGCGCCAGCAGCTCAGGACAGATGAACACTGAAGCTTTCTTT. Residues: CASSSGQMNTEAFF.

This clonotype has at least ten counts. The chain uses TRBV20-1 and TRBJ2-7; no clear D. The CDR3 totals 13 residues. The V and J ends lost 7 bases and 3 bases respectively, with 16 bases between them. Germline V CDR1 and CDR2: DFQATT, SNEGSKA (reference sequence). This CDR3 reads CSVPGPGYYEQYF. The DNA of the CDR3 is TGCAGTGTCCCGGGCCCTGGGTACTACGAGCAGTACTTC.